This TCR beta chain was identified in a study of regulatory T cells in long-lasting Graves disease. This CDR3 is 15 amino acids long. In germline, CDR1 is SGHRS, CDR2 YFSETQ. V shed 1 base and J 2 bases; nucleotides not matched to a gene: 3. Indicated time point: persistent/refractory GD, antithyroid drugs over 5 years with positive TRAb. Construction of the TCR library relied on RNA isolated from PBMCs. For TCR beta, libraries came from iRepertoire HTBI primers and Arm-PCR of CDR3 regions. TCRdb called the multiplex PCR reads again in MiXCR, with one record for every CDR3 protein. The sample includes hundreds of thousands of distinct CDR3 sequences, about 30% seen only once; the top ten take about 40%.

V is TRBV5-1 and J is TRBJ2-7; TRBD2 aligns across 10 bases. The sample here was peripheral blood mononuclear cells (PBMCs), taken when the disease was refractory, from a patient treated with antithyroid drugs. The receptor's source is a female donor with Graves disease. Here the CDR3 reads CASSLPSGRTYEQYF. The CDR3 region has the DNA TGCGCCAGCAGCTTGCCTAGCGGGAGAACCTACGAGCAGTACTTC.